This is a list of T cell receptor beta chains from one sample in a study of control samples from healthy donors and cancer patients. The assay was immunoSEQ multiplex PCR, and TCRdb's table has in-frame clones only and misses some. The sample has about 130,000 clones, roughly 90% seen once; the top ten hold around 2%. The sample taken for sequencing was blood. These receptors came from a man aged 18 to 29 in good health. The conserved cysteine and the conserved F or W are not part of the CDR3 here. D genes are given only for firm matches.

V gene,J gene,D gene,CDR3 protein
TRBV5-1,TRBJ1-1,NA,ASSWGLSEAF
TRBV6-2/TRBV6-3,TRBJ2-7,TRBD1,ASSYSTGQGYTKYEQY
TRBV7-3,TRBJ1-2,NA,ASSLSQLNGYT
TRBV19,TRBJ2-5,TRBD1,ASSWDRGLNRETQY
TRBV24-1,TRBJ2-1,TRBD2,ATSDSTSVDNEQF
TRBV11-3,TRBJ1-1,TRBD1,ASSANRGDTEAF
TRBV5-5,TRBJ1-2,NA,ASSVLGGYGYT
TRBV28,TRBJ2-7,TRBD1,ASTWGQGIYEQY
TRBV5-4,TRBJ2-5,NA,ASSLVRDGETQY
TRBV6-6,TRBJ2-3,TRBD2,ASRRRTSGRGTDTQY
TRBV6-6,TRBJ1-1,NA,ASSRNRIGAPMNTEAF
TRBV30,TRBJ2-3,NA,AWSQALAQY
TRBV12-3/TRBV12-4,TRBJ2-1,NA,ASSFVRNNEQF
TRBV6-5,TRBJ1-1,NA,ASSLTVNTEAF
TRBV3-1/TRBV3-2,TRBJ1-1,TRBD1,ASSQGTGGTEAF
TRBV11-2,TRBJ2-7,NA,ASSLDNRGAEQY
TRBV14,TRBJ1-2,NA,ASSQELGGGGYT
TRBV2,TRBJ1-1,NA,ASSGTSLTEAF
TRBV29-1,TRBJ1-2,TRBD1,SVGGTGANYGYT
TRBV19,TRBJ1-1,NA,ASRQVVTEAF
TRBV11-2,TRBJ2-1,NA,ASSLGGGTLYNEQF
TRBV6-6,TRBJ1-1,NA,ASSKQLMNTEAF
TRBV24-1,TRBJ1-1,NA,ATRTTNTEAF